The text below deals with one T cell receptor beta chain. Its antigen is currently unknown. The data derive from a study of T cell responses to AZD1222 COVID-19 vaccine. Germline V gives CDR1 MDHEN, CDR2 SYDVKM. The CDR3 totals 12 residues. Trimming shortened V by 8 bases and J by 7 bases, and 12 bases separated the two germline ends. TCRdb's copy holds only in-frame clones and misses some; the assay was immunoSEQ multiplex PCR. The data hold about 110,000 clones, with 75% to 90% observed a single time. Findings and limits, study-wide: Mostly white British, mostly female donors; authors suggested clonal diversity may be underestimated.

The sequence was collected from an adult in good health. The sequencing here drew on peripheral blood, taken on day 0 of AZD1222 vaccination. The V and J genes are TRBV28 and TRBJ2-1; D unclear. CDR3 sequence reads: CASETAINEQFF. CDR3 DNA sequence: TGTGCCAGCGAAACGGCAATTAATGAGCAGTTCTTC.